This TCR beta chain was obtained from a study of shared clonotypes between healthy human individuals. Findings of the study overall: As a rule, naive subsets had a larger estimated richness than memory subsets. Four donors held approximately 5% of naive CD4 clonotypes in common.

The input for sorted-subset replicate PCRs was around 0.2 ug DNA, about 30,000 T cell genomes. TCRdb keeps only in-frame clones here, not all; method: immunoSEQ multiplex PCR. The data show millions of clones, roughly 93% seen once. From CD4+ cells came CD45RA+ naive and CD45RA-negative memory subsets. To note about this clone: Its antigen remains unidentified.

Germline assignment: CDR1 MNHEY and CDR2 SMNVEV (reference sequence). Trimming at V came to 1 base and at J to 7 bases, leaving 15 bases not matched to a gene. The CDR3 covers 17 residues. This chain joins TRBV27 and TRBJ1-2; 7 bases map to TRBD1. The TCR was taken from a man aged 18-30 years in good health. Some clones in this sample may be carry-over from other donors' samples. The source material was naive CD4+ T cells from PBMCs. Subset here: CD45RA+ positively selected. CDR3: CASSLWGDRAQGGGYTF. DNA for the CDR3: TGTGCCAGCAGTTTATGGGGTGACAGGGCACAAGGGGGTGGCTACACCTTC.